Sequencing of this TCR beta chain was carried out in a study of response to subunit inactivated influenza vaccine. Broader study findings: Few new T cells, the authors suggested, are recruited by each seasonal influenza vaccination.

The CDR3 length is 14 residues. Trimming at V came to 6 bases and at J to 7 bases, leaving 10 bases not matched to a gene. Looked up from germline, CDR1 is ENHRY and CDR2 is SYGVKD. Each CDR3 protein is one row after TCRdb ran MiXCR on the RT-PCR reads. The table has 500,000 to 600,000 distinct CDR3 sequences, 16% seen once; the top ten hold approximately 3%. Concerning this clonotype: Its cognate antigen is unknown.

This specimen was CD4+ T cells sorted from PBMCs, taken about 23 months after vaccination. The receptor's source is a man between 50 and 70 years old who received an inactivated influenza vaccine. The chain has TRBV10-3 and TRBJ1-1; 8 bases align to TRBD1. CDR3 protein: CAISGQGRMDEAFF. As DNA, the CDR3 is TGTGCCATCAGCGGACAGGGTAGGATGGATGAAGCTTTCTTT.